Below are 3 T cell receptor beta chains sequenced from a single sample in a study of CD8 T cells in ankylosing spondylitis. TCRdb re-called the 5' RACE reads with MiXCR, one entry per CDR3 protein. The sample holds a few hundred thousand distinct CDR3 sequences, around 21% seen once. Sequencing was performed on blood, either unsorted or a sorted T cell fraction (not recorded which). All receptors derive from a female donor with ankylosing spondylitis or in good health (not recorded which).

This clonotype has a handful of counts. The V and J genes are TRBV6-6 and TRBJ1-5; possibly TRBD1 for D (5 bases). V shed 2 bases and J shed 1 base, with 12 bases lying between them. The CDR3 extends over 16 amino acids. The germline V gene encodes CDR1 MNHNY and CDR2 SVGAGI (reference sequence). The CDR3 DNA sequence: TGTGCCAGCAGTTACACGGGACCAGACAGCAATCAGCCCCAGCATTTT. Its translation is CASSYTGPDSNQPQHF.

This clonotype was recorded a few times. The CDR3 spells CASSSTPSGSGTNEQFF. In DNA form, the CDR3 reads TGTGCCAGCAGCTCCACACCGAGCGGGAGTGGGACAAATGAGCAGTTCTTC. The chain joins TRBV7-6 to TRBJ2-1; 8 bases agree with TRBD2. V was clipped by 4 bases and J by 7 bases; unmatched bases: 15. The CDR3 loop spans 17 amino acids. Germline loops: CDR1 SGHVS, CDR2 FNYEAQ.

The V gene is TRBV5-8, the J gene TRBJ2-7, with unresolved D. V lost 5 bases and J 4 bases, leaving 10 bases between the germline ends. Germline CDR1 SGHTS, CDR2 YDEGEE. The CDR3 loop spans 12 amino acids. The CDR3: CASRPTSYEQYF. The CDR3 region has the DNA TGTGCCAGCAGGCCCACCAGTTACGAGCAGTACTTC.